These 20 T cell receptor beta chains came from one sample sequenced in a study of T cell changes during pregnancy in multiple sclerosis. Repertoires were generated with immunoSEQ multiplex PCR, while TCRdb's copy carries only in-frame clones and drops some. The data hold 49,000 or so clones, with approximately 94% observed a single time. The source material was CD8+ T cells from peripheral blood mononuclear cells, sampled before pregnancy. The source of these receptors is a female donor with multiple sclerosis, enrolled in a pregnancy study.

The chain couples TRBV7-8 to TRBJ2-7; TRBD2 agrees at 7 bases. This CDR3 contains 13 residues. Germline V lookup: CDR1 SGHVS, CDR2 FQNEAQ. Unmatched junction bases numbered 1, after V lost 1 base and J lost 4 bases. DNA of the CDR3: TGTGCCAGCAGCTTAGGACTAGCTTACGAGCAGTACTTC. This translates into CASSLGLAYEQYF.

The chain joins TRBV9 to TRBJ2-1, with D unresolved. CDR1 and CDR2 (germline): SGDLS, YYNGEE. Trimming took off 0 bases at V and 5 bases at J, with 9 bases between the two ends. The CDR3 loop spans 14 amino acids. Here the CDR3 DNA reads TGTGCCAGCAGCGTAGCTAATGCGGACAATGAGCAGTTCTTC. This translates into CASSVANADNEQFF.

V usage is TRBV27 and J usage is TRBJ2-3; D gene unclear. The CDR3 runs 13 residues. Germline V lookup: CDR1 MNHEY, CDR2 SMNVEV (reference sequence). Trimming stripped 6 bases from V and 2 bases from J, with 9 bases between. The CDR3, as DNA: TGTGCCAGCAGCCAGAGCGCCACAGATACGCAGTATTTT. This codes for CASSQSATDTQYF.

The rearrangement uses TRBV2 and TRBJ2-2, with 11 nucleotides matching TRBD1. V lost 11 bases and J lost 0; bases outside the gene matches: 11. The CDR3 sequence is 17 residues long. Germline V CDR1 and CDR2: SNHLY, FYNNEI. This CDR3 is CAGGGQGAFTNTGELFF. CDR3 nucleotides: TGTGCCGGAGGAGGACAGGGGGCTTTTACGAACACCGGGGAGCTGTTTTTT.

The chain couples TRBV28 to TRBJ1-1, with D uncertain. This CDR3 region has 13 residues. CDR1 MDHEN and CDR2 SYDVKM come from the germline V gene. Trimming shortened V by 3 bases and J by 1 base, and 6 bases separated the two germline ends. CDR3 region: CASSFGENTEAFF. In DNA form, the CDR3 reads TGTGCCAGCAGTTTCGGAGAGAACACTGAAGCTTTCTTT.

The gene calls are TRBV19 and TRBJ2-7; 7 bases agree with TRBD1. This CDR3 is built from 15 residues. The trim removed 3 bases at V and 2 bases at J, leaving 7 bases unmatched. Germline assignment: CDR1 LNHDA and CDR2 SQIVND (reference sequence). The CDR3 DNA reads TGTGCCAGTAGTATCATTTGGGACAGAGCCTACGAGCAGTACTTC. Encoded protein: CASSIIWDRAYEQYF. Variable domain in full (rest from reference TRBV19 and TRBJ2-7): DGGITQSPKYLFRKEGQNVTLSCEQNLNHDAMYWYRQDPGQGLRLIYYSQIVNDFQKGDIAEGYSVSREKKESFPLTVTSAQKNPTAFYLCASSIIWDRAYEQYFGPGTRLTVT.

This clone occurred once. The chain combines TRBV4-1 with TRBJ2-1; TRBD2 matches at 11 bases. The CDR3 spans 16 residues. V trimming: 4 bases; J trimming: 4 bases; junction bases outside the gene matches: 6. The V gene's germline CDR1 is MGHRA and CDR2 YSYEKL. DNA for the CDR3: TGCGCCAGCAGCCGCCGGGGACTAGCGGATTACAATGAGCAGTTCTTC. Translating it yields CASSRRGLADYNEQFF.

The sample holds a few counts of this clone. The chain recombines TRBV11-2 with TRBJ2-5, with TRBD2 identical over 7 bases. Trimming took 3 bases from V and 1 from J; bases not matched to a gene: 2. Germline V gives CDR1 SGHAT, CDR2 FQNNGV. CDR3 length equals 14 residues. This CDR3 reads CASSFWGGQETQYF. Here the CDR3 DNA reads TGTGCCAGCAGCTTTTGGGGGGGCCAAGAGACCCAGTACTTC.

V and J are TRBV11-1 and TRBJ2-7, with 8 bases matching TRBD1. Germline V CDR1 and CDR2: SGHAT, FQDESV (reference sequence). V lost 9 bases, J lost 3 bases, and 10 bases stayed unmatched. The CDR3 totals 14 residues. CDR3: CASGQGGGYYEQYF. CDR3 DNA: TGTGCCAGTGGACAGGGCGGAGGATACTACGAGCAGTACTTC.

This chain connects TRBV4-2 to TRBJ2-2, with D perhaps TRBD2 (6 bases). This CDR3 spans 17 amino acids. The germline V gene has CDR1 LGHNA and CDR2 YNFKEQ. V was clipped by 2 bases and J by 3 bases, with 16 bases between them. The CDR3 protein is CASSQRRGLGDTGELFF. The DNA for the CDR3 is TGTGCCAGCAGCCAAAGGAGGGGTTTAGGCGACACCGGGGAGCTGTTTTTT.

This clone appeared a single time. The rearrangement uses TRBV4-2 and TRBJ2-2, with D perhaps TRBD2 (5 bases). The CDR3 is 19 amino acids. The germline CDR1 and CDR2 sequences are LGHNA and YNFKEQ. Trimming took off 0 bases at V and 0 bases at J, with 17 bases between the two ends. The CDR3 DNA is TGTGCCAGCAGCCAAGATCCGTTTGGGAGTTTTTCGAACACCGGGGAGCTGTTTTTT. Its translation: CASSQDPFGSFSNTGELFF.

The chain links TRBV5-4 to TRBJ1-1, with D perhaps TRBD1 (5 bases). Looked up from germline, CDR1 is SGHNT and CDR2 is YYREEE (reference sequence). This CDR3 spans 14 amino acids. V was trimmed by 3 bases and J by 2 bases, leaving 11 bases between them. The CDR3 spells CASSSRGPNTEAFF. For the CDR3, the DNA is TGTGCCAGCAGCTCGCGGGGCCCCAACACTGAAGCTTTCTTT.

This chain's CDR3 is CASSPTGNEQFF. The CDR3, as DNA: TGTGCCAGCAGTCCGACGGGTAATGAGCAGTTCTTC. The chain recombines TRBV27 with TRBJ2-1; D is uncertain. The germline gives CDR1 MNHEY, CDR2 SMNVEV (reference sequence). The CDR3 totals 12 residues. Trimming stripped 5 bases from V and 7 bases from J, with 9 bases between.

The chain is built from TRBV30 and TRBJ2-7; TRBD2 agrees at 8 bases. Germline V gene data show CDR1 as GTSNPN and CDR2 as SVGIG (reference sequence). V dropped 6 bases and J dropped 4; count of bases not matched to a gene: 2. The CDR3 runs to 11 residues. In DNA form, the CDR3 reads TGTGCCTGCGGGACTAGTTACGAGCAGTACTTC. Translation: CACGTSYEQYF.

The chain recombines TRBV6-4 with TRBJ2-1, with D possibly TRBD1 on 5 matching bases. Between the trimmed V and J ends, which lost 5 bases and 7 bases, there was a span of 12 bases. CDR3 size: 13 residues. Germline loops: CDR1 MRHNA, CDR2 SNTAGT. CDR3 sequence (DNA): TGTGCCAGCAGTCAATCAGGGTGGAATGAGCAGTTCTTC. Its protein is CASSQSGWNEQFF.

The rearrangement links TRBV29-1 to TRBJ1-2; D is perhaps TRBD1 (6 bases). CDR3 length: 16 residues. V dropped 6 bases and J dropped 0 bases, with 20 bases sitting between them. Germline V gene sequence: CDR1 SQVTM, CDR2 ANQGSEA. The CDR3 sequence is CSVPPVGAHPNYGYTF. As DNA, the CDR3 is TGCAGCGTACCCCCGGTGGGGGCTCACCCTAACTATGGCTACACCTTC.

The V and J genes are TRBV28 and TRBJ2-7; D gene ambiguous. The CDR3 is 14 amino acids. Trimming took off 3 bases at V and 3 bases at J, with 12 bases between the two ends. Germline values: CDR1 MDHEN, CDR2 SYDVKM. The CDR3, as DNA: TGTGCCAGCAGTTTCGAGACATCAAGCTACGAGCAGTACTTC. It specifies CASSFETSSYEQYF.

This chain uses TRBV15 with TRBJ2-5, with 8 bases matching TRBD1. The CDR3 extends over 13 amino acids. Germline lookup yields CDR1 LNHNV and CDR2 YYDKDF (reference sequence). V gave up 8 bases and J gave up 6 bases; unmatched junction bases: 8. In DNA, the CDR3 is TGTGCCACCTCGGACAGGGCTATACAGACCCAGTACTTC. It codes for CATSDRAIQTQYF.

This sequence joins TRBV19 and TRBJ2-3, with 11 bases identical to TRBD2. The trim removed 4 bases at V and 2 bases at J, leaving 2 bases unmatched. Germline V gives CDR1 LNHDA, CDR2 SQIVND (reference sequence). The length of the CDR3 is 15 residues. CDR3 sequence: CASSTGLAATDTQYF. DNA of the CDR3: TGTGCCAGTAGTACGGGACTAGCGGCCACAGATACGCAGTATTTT.

The chain has TRBV6-1 and TRBJ2-5, with a weak D call TRBD1 (6 bases). Per germline, CDR1 MNHNS and CDR2 SASEGT. The CDR3 length is 15 residues. Trimming removed 2 bases from V and 10 bases from J, with 20 bases in between. CDR3 in DNA: TGTGCCAGCAGTGAAACAGGGACCGTGAAGGGCGGCCAGTACTTC. Translated: CASSETGTVKGGQYF.